The 20 T cell receptor beta chains below come from one sample, sequenced in a study of cytomegalovirus exposure and HLA in healthy donors. Only in-frame clones appear in the TCRdb table, and some are missing; sequencing was by immunoSEQ multiplex PCR. The sample records some 140,000 clones, around 84% being singletons. The sample comprised PBMCs. These receptor sequences come from a human donor in good health.

The chain recombines TRBV5-6 with TRBJ2-5; D uncertain. Trimming took 4 bases from V and 1 from J, leaving 11 bases between them. Germline V gives CDR1 SGHDT, CDR2 YYEEEE. This CDR3 region has 14 residues. In DNA form, the CDR3 reads TGTGCCAGCAGCCTAAAAAACAGCCAAGAGACCCAGTACTTC. Its translation: CASSLKNSQETQYF.

CDR3 bases: TGTGCCAGCAGTTACGCAGGGAGGAGCTCCTACGAGCAGTACTTC. It specifies CASSYAGRSSYEQYF. The chain joins TRBV6-5 to TRBJ2-7; possibly TRBD2 for D (6 bases). The CDR3 contains 15 residues. With 2 bases removed from V and 0 bases from J, the gap between germline ends came to 11 bases. In germline, CDR1 is MNHEY, CDR2 SVGAGI.

This chain uses TRBV18 with TRBJ2-7, with D possibly TRBD2 on 6 matching bases. With 3 bases removed from V and 7 bases from J, the gap between germline ends came to 16 bases. CDR3 length: 14 amino acids. Germline V lookup: CDR1 KGHSH, CDR2 LQKENI. In DNA, the CDR3 is TGTGCCAGCTCACCTCGGCGGGACGGGTCGGAGCAGTACTTC. Translated, it gives CASSPRRDGSEQYF.

This clone was found once. The chain links TRBV19 to TRBJ1-2; D may be TRBD1 (5 bases). Germline V gives CDR1 LNHDA, CDR2 SQIVND (reference sequence). The length of the CDR3 is 13 residues. Trimming stripped 3 bases from V and 5 bases from J, with 10 bases between. The CDR3 region has the DNA TGTGCCAGTAGTATGTCGACAGCGTATGGCTACACCTTC. Translated: CASSMSTAYGYTF.

The chain combines TRBV11-2 with TRBJ2-7; no reliable D call. The germline V and J ends were trimmed by 5 bases and 9 bases, with 11 bases remaining between them. Per germline, CDR1 SGHAT and CDR2 FQNNGV. The CDR3 spans 11 residues. The CDR3 nucleotides are TGTGCCAGCAGCCCCCATCCCGGGCAGTACTTC. Residues: CASSPHPGQYF.

The CDR3 loop is CASSLDSGSTGANVLTF. In DNA form, the CDR3 reads TGTGCCAGCAGTTTGGATAGCGGGAGTACTGGGGCCAACGTCCTGACTTTC. The J gene is TRBJ2-6, the V gene TRBV27, with TRBD2 identical over 9 bases. Germline CDR1 reads MNHEY; CDR2 reads SMNVEV (reference sequence). CDR3 length: 17 amino acids. The ends lost 3 bases at V and 2 bases at J; junction bases unmatched: 5.

The V call is TRBV5-1, the J call TRBJ2-6, with 9 bases identical to TRBD2. CDR1 is SGHRS, CDR2 YFSETQ, per germline. CDR3 length: 17 residues. Unmatched junction bases numbered 9, after V lost 6 bases and J lost 2 bases. The CDR3 loop reads CASTILRGGAGANVLTF. In DNA form, the CDR3 reads TGCGCCAGCACCATCTTGCGGGGGGGCGCTGGGGCCAACGTCCTGACTTTC.

The CDR3 sequence is CASSRSGRSLSSQTQYF. DNA of the CDR3: TGCGCCAGCAGCCGTTCAGGGCGGAGCTTAAGCAGTCAGACCCAGTACTTC. V usage is TRBV5-1 and J usage is TRBJ2-5, with D possibly matching TRBD1 (5 bases). The V gene's germline CDR1 is SGHRS and CDR2 YFSETQ. The CDR3 runs to 17 residues. The V end was cut by 4 bases, the J end by 6 bases, with 25 bases between.

The V gene is TRBV29-1, the J gene TRBJ2-7; unclear D gene. CDR3 size: 13 residues. V lost 5 bases and J 2 bases, leaving 13 bases between the germline ends. The germline V gene encodes CDR1 SQVTM and CDR2 ANQGSEA. CDR3 nucleotide sequence: TGCAGCGTTAAGCCTGGAGCCACCTACGAGCAGTACTTC. It translates to CSVKPGATYEQYF.

The rearrangement uses TRBV28 and TRBJ2-3; D may be TRBD2 (6 bases). Between the trimmed V and J ends, which lost 7 bases and 0 bases, there was a span of 17 bases. The germline gives CDR1 MDHEN, CDR2 SYDVKM. This CDR3 contains 16 residues. DNA of the CDR3: TGTGCCAGCACCGAATCTAGCGTTCAAAGCACAGATACGCAGTATTTT. This translates into CASTESSVQSTDTQYF.

This chain joins TRBV28 and TRBJ2-1, with TRBD2 identical over 9 bases. In germline, CDR1 is MDHEN, CDR2 SYDVKM. The V and J ends lost 7 bases and 7 bases, in that order; junction bases with no gene match: 11. The CDR3 is 15 residues long. In DNA form, the CDR3 reads TGTGCCAGCAACGGTGGCGGGAGGGCCAAGAATGAGCAGTTCTTC. This codes for CASNGGGRAKNEQFF.

The chain recombines TRBV6-5 with TRBJ2-1; no clear D. Germline V lookup: CDR1 MNHEY, CDR2 SVGAGI. V lost 4 bases, J lost 6 bases, and 7 bases lay in between. The CDR3 loop spans 12 amino acids. DNA for the CDR3: TGTGCCAGCAGTTTTCTAGGCAATGAGCAGTTCTTC. Amino acid sequence: CASSFLGNEQFF.

The chain uses TRBV19 and TRBJ2-7; 8 positions agree with TRBD1. The trim removed 6 bases at V and 3 bases at J, leaving 10 bases unmatched. The CDR3 is 15 amino acids. Germline V gene data show CDR1 as LNHDA and CDR2 as SQIVND (reference sequence). The CDR3 is CASSKGQGAIYEQYF. DNA for the CDR3: TGTGCCAGTAGCAAAGGACAGGGAGCTATCTACGAGCAGTACTTC.

The rearrangement links TRBV5-1 to TRBJ2-7, with 9 nucleotides matching TRBD1. Germline CDR1 is SGHRS and CDR2 is YFSETQ. The CDR3 consists of 14 residues. Losses at the gene ends were 4 bases for V and 6 bases for J; bases not matched to a gene: 8. The CDR3 DNA sequence: TGCGCCAGCAGCGTCCGGGACAGGGCAAGCGAGCAGTACTTC. Translated: CASSVRDRASEQYF.

CDR3 loop: CASSPLGAGGSYNEQFF. The CDR3 nucleotides read TGTGCCAGCTCACCACTCGGCGCGGGGGGTTCCTACAATGAGCAGTTCTTC. The chain couples TRBV18 to TRBJ2-1; 8 bases match TRBD2. Trimming removed 1 base from V and 1 base from J; junction bases left unmatched: 6. Germline V gene sequence: CDR1 KGHSH, CDR2 LQKENI. The length of the CDR3 is 17 residues.

The CDR3 is CASSLTGRFYEQYF. Here the CDR3 DNA reads TGTGCCAGCAGCTTGACAGGGAGATTCTACGAGCAGTACTTC. J is TRBJ2-7 and V is TRBV5-6; weak D call: TRBD1 (6 bases). Trimming removed 1 base from V and 3 bases from J, with 11 bases in between. Germline CDR1 is SGHDT and CDR2 is YYEEEE. The CDR3 runs to 14 residues.

The chain has TRBV27 and TRBJ2-1; a possible D gene is TRBD1 (5 bases). Trimming took off 5 bases at V and 4 bases at J, with 9 bases between the two ends. Germline V gene data show CDR1 as MNHEY and CDR2 as SMNVEV (reference sequence). The CDR3 loop spans 13 amino acids. The CDR3 sequence is CASSPTVYNEQFF. The CDR3 nucleotides read TGTGCCAGCAGTCCGACAGTTTACAATGAGCAGTTCTTC.

The genes are TRBV9 and TRBJ2-7; TRBD1 aligns across 12 bases. The trim removed 4 bases at V and 7 bases at J, leaving 9 bases unmatched. Germline CDR1 is SGDLS and CDR2 is YYNGEE. This CDR3 contains 15 residues. The DNA for the CDR3 is TGTGCCAGCAGCCCCCTGGGACAGGGGGCGAAAGAGCAGTACTTC. Its translation: CASSPLGQGAKEQYF.

J is TRBJ2-6 and V is TRBV27, with TRBD2 matching 7 bases. V dropped 3 bases and J dropped 2; count of bases not matched to a gene: 1. The CDR3 totals 15 residues. Germline V gene data show CDR1 as MNHEY and CDR2 as SMNVEV (reference sequence). The CDR3 sequence: CASSFTSAGANVLTF. The CDR3 region has the DNA TGTGCCAGCAGTTTCACTAGCGCTGGGGCCAACGTCCTGACTTTC.

The chain uses TRBV5-6 and TRBJ2-7; 12 bases map to TRBD2. Trimming removed 4 bases from V and 4 bases from J; junction bases left unmatched: 6. The CDR3 is 15 amino acids. Germline CDR1 SGHDT, CDR2 YYEEEE. The CDR3 reads CASSPGLAGSYEQYF. CDR3 in DNA: TGTGCCAGCAGCCCCGGACTAGCGGGATCTTACGAGCAGTACTTC.